This TCR beta chain was captured by sequencing in a study of T cells in localized non-small cell lung cancer. Study observations and caveats: Sequencing was restricted to one tumor region; therefore, heterogeneity remains possible. Uninvolved adjacent lung showed the highest T cell clonality, exceeding tumor. Adjacent lung had a median roughly 58 of the 100 largest tumor clones.

Comments on this clone: The antigen is not known.

Sequenced by immunoSEQ multiplex PCR; TCRdb stores in-frame clones only, minus some. The sample records roughly 35,000 clones, about nine tenths being singletons. Trimming left V 3 bases short and J 5 bases short, with 23 bases between. The germline gives CDR1 SGHRS, CDR2 YFSETQ. The CDR3 is made up of 17 amino acids. Sequences were derived from peripheral blood, sampled before any cancer treatment. The rearrangement joins TRBV5-1 to TRBJ2-5; the D call may be TRBD1 or TRBD2 (5 bases each). The source of this sequence is a female donor older than 55 with stage I lung adenocarcinoma. CDR3 sequence reads: CASSSAPGRESRETQYF. The CDR3 DNA follows: TGCGCCAGCAGCTCCGCCCCGGGCAGGGAGAGTAGGGAGACCCAGTACTTC.